Below are 24 T cell receptor beta chains sequenced from a single sample in a study of cytomegalovirus exposure and HLA in healthy donors. PCR primers comprised 60 Vbeta and 13 Jbeta primers. Profiling relied on immunoSEQ multiplex PCR, and the TCRdb table lists in-frame clones only, not all of them. The sample lists about 110,000 clones; roughly 82% were seen once. Sequencing input: PBMCs. These receptors originate from a man aged 25-45 years in good health and CMV-seropositive.

This chain connects TRBV4-2 to TRBJ2-5, with 8 bases that match TRBD2. The CDR3 extends over 15 amino acids. Germline V gene sequence: CDR1 LGHNA, CDR2 YNFKEQ. J lost 4 bases, V lost 4 bases, and 8 bases had no gene match. CDR3 in DNA: TGTGCCAGCAGCCGAGTACCGGGACTAGGAGAGACCCAGTACTTC. Its protein is CASSRVPGLGETQYF.

The CDR3 spells CASSSGLAGETQYF. The CDR3 region has the DNA TGCGCCAGCAGCTCGGGACTAGCGGGAGAGACCCAGTACTTC. The chain carries TRBV4-1 and TRBJ2-5; 12 bases are a match to TRBD2. V lost 5 bases, J lost 4 bases, and 2 bases stayed unmatched. Germline assignment: CDR1 MGHRA and CDR2 YSYEKL. The CDR3 runs to 14 residues.

CDR3 DNA: TGTGCCAGCAGTGAGCAGGGAGGAGCTAATGAAAAACTGTTTTTT. Translation gives CASSEQGGANEKLFF. The V and J genes are TRBV2 and TRBJ1-4; D might be TRBD1 (5 bases). Deletions cut 3 bases from V and 3 bases from J, with 11 bases between. CDR1 SNHLY and CDR2 FYNNEI come from the germline V gene. The length of the CDR3 is 15 residues.

This chain joins TRBV7-9 and TRBJ1-2; D is unclear. Germline lookup yields CDR1 SEHNR and CDR2 FQNEAQ (reference sequence). The CDR3 runs to 15 residues. Trimming shortened V by 0 bases and J by 2 bases, and 10 bases separated the two germline ends. The CDR3: CASSLAGGGNYGYTF. CDR3 coding DNA: TGTGCCAGCAGCTTAGCGGGAGGCGGAAACTATGGCTACACCTTC.

The table lists this clone with a few counts. The chain is built from TRBV27 and TRBJ2-3; TRBD2 agrees at 15 bases. The germline gives CDR1 MNHEY, CDR2 SMNVEV (reference sequence). The length of the CDR3 is 16 residues. With 5 bases clipped from V and 5 bases from J, the junction kept 5 bases outside the gene matches. The CDR3 nucleotides are TGTGCCAGCAGTCATGGACTAGCGGGGGGGGGAGATACGCAGTATTTT. Protein sequence: CASSHGLAGGGDTQYF.

The chain recombines TRBV6-4 with TRBJ2-3; 7 nucleotides agree with TRBD2. V gave up 8 bases and J gave up 2 bases; unmatched junction bases: 7. The germline V gene encodes CDR1 MRHNA and CDR2 SNTAGT. CDR3 size: 14 residues. CDR3 sequence reads: CASSAGVSTDTQYF. The CDR3 nucleotides are TGTGCCAGCTCGGCGGGGGTTTCCACAGATACGCAGTATTTT.

This chain connects TRBV5-6 to TRBJ1-2, with TRBD1 as a possible D gene (6 bases). Between the trimmed V and J ends, which lost 3 bases and 3 bases, there was a span of 12 bases. Germline loops: CDR1 SGHDT, CDR2 YYEEEE. The CDR3 is made up of 14 amino acids. The CDR3 reads CASSWQGLDYGYTF. The CDR3, as DNA: TGTGCCAGCAGCTGGCAGGGGCTGGACTATGGCTACACCTTC.

The chain links TRBV29-1 to TRBJ1-2; D might be TRBD1 (6 bases). CDR1 and CDR2 from the germline V gene are SQVTM and ANQGSEA. This CDR3 spans 14 amino acids. Trimming shortened V by 6 bases and J by 6 bases, and 20 bases separated the two germline ends. CDR3 loop: CSVGRGGGADGYTF. The CDR3 DNA is TGCAGCGTCGGGCGGGGCGGGGGCGCGGATGGCTACACCTTC. Full variable domain (outside the CDR3, taken from reference TRBV29-1 and TRBJ1-2): SAVISQKPSRDICQRGTSLTIQCQVDSQVTMMFWYRQQPGQSLTLIATANQGSEATYESGFVIDKFPISRPNLTFSTLTVSNMSPEDSSIYLCSVGRGGGADGYTFGSGTRLTVV.

Of note for this clone: An end of the junction does not agree with germline; a read error may underlie this. This rearrangement joins TRBV4-1 to TRBJ2-6; D is possibly TRBD1 (5 bases). Looked up from germline, CDR1 is MGHRA and CDR2 is YSYEKL. The CDR3 has 18 residues. The CDR3 is CASSQTSIRGPGANGLTF. Written as DNA, the CDR3 is TGCGCCAGCAGCCAAACCTCTATTAGGGGTCCTGGGGCCAACGGCCTGACTTTC.

The CDR3 reads CAITPSGSTDTQYF. CDR3 DNA: TGTGCCATCACGCCTAGCGGAAGCACAGATACGCAGTATTTT. The chain is built from TRBV10-3 and TRBJ2-3; TRBD2 matches at 7 bases. With V trimmed by 7 bases and J by 0 bases, 4 bases remained unmatched. This CDR3 is 14 amino acids long. Germline CDR1 and CDR2: ENHRY and SYGVKD.

The chain is built from TRBV29-1 and TRBJ1-1, with D unclear. The CDR3 loop spans 13 amino acids. V lost 2 bases, J lost 0 bases, and 7 bases lay in between. Looked up from germline, CDR1 is SQVTM and CDR2 is ANQGSEA. The CDR3 DNA reads TGCAGCGTTGAAAACGGGGTGAACACTGAAGCTTTCTTT. Translating gives CSVENGVNTEAFF.

The chain combines TRBV30 with TRBJ2-4; tentatively, D is TRBD1 (5 bases). The CDR3 is made up of 13 amino acids. Germline loops: CDR1 GTSNPN, CDR2 SVGIG (reference sequence). V lost 0 bases, J lost 8 bases, and 11 bases lay in between. DNA of the CDR3: TGTGCCTGGAGTGTTCAGGGTAGAGACATTCAGTACTTC. This codes for CAWSVQGRDIQYF.

This clone came up a few times. This sequence joins TRBV4-1 and TRBJ1-5; a weak D match, TRBD1 (5 bases). The CDR3 totals 15 residues. Germline CDR1 reads MGHRA; CDR2 reads YSYEKL. V lost 2 bases to trimming and J lost 5 bases, with 13 bases between them. CDR3 region: CASSQIRGGYQPQHF. Here the CDR3 DNA reads TGCGCCAGCAGCCAAATACGGGGGGGGTATCAGCCCCAGCATTTT.

The V and J genes are TRBV10-3 and TRBJ2-5; TRBD1 agrees at 7 bases. J was trimmed by 5 bases and V by 5 bases; bases with no gene match: 11. This CDR3 spans 15 amino acids. Looked up from germline, CDR1 is ENHRY and CDR2 is SYGVKD. CDR3 sequence (DNA): TGTGCCATCAGTCAAATCTCTATGACAGGGGAGACCCAGTACTTC. It is translated as CAISQISMTGETQYF.

V is TRBV5-6 and J is TRBJ1-2; no definite D call. With 0 bases removed from V and 3 bases from J, the gap between germline ends came to 9 bases. In germline, CDR1 is SGHDT, CDR2 YYEEEE. This CDR3 has 14 amino acids. The CDR3 is CASSLVRQDYGYTF. The CDR3 nucleotides read TGTGCCAGCAGCTTGGTACGTCAGGACTATGGCTACACCTTC.

The V and J genes are TRBV29-1 and TRBJ2-7; 7 bases line up with TRBD2. J was trimmed by 4 bases and V by 6 bases; bases with no gene match: 9. The CDR3 length is 13 residues. The germline gives CDR1 SQVTM, CDR2 ANQGSEA. This CDR3 is CSVGGGQPYEQYF. The DNA of the CDR3 is TGCAGCGTGGGCGGGGGTCAACCTTACGAGCAGTACTTC.

Only one count was recorded for this clone. This chain uses TRBV19 with TRBJ2-3, with 7 bases that match TRBD1. The V gene end was trimmed by 5 bases and the J gene end by 6 bases; junction bases not matched to a gene: 5. Germline V gene data show CDR1 as LNHDA and CDR2 as SQIVND (reference sequence). This CDR3 has 13 residues. The CDR3 sequence is CASSATGTDTQYF. DNA for the CDR3: TGTGCCAGTAGTGCGACAGGGACGGATACGCAGTATTTT.

A remark on this clone: The junction departs from the called germline gene at one end, perhaps through a read error. This chain joins TRBV6-5 and TRBJ2-6, with TRBD1 as a possible D gene (5 bases). CDR1 and CDR2 from the germline V gene are MNHEY and SVGAGI. This CDR3 contains 14 residues. Here the CDR3 DNA reads TGTGCCAGCAGTCCACAAACTGGGGCCAACGGCCTGACTTTC. Translated, it gives CASSPQTGANGLTF.

Turning to this clone: One end of the junction varies from germline; a read error may be responsible. The chain couples TRBV5-1 to TRBJ2-4; TRBD2 matches at 10 bases. Germline V gene data show CDR1 as SGHRS and CDR2 as YFSETQ. The CDR3 is 17 amino acids. The CDR3 DNA follows: TGCGCCAGCAGCTTGTATCCGGCTAGCGGGGGAAAAAACAGTCAGTACTTC. This codes for CASSLYPASGGKNSQYF.

The V gene is TRBV4-1, the J gene TRBJ2-7; 8 nucleotides agree with TRBD1. Germline lookup yields CDR1 MGHRA and CDR2 YSYEKL. V shed 3 bases, J shed 2 bases, and the junction held 3 bases outside the gene matches. This CDR3 has 14 amino acids. The CDR3 region is CASSHMDRAYEQYF. CDR3 sequence (DNA): TGCGCCAGCAGCCACATGGACAGGGCCTACGAGCAGTACTTC.

This clone was found once. The rearrangement joins TRBV7-9 to TRBJ2-3; 9 bases are shared with TRBD2. J was trimmed by 5 bases and V by 1 base; bases with no gene match: 7. Germline values: CDR1 SEHNR, CDR2 FQNEAQ (reference sequence). There are 16 residues in the CDR3. The CDR3 DNA reads as TGTGCCAGCAGCTTAGTTGGCGGGGGGGCCGGAGATACGCAGTATTTT. Its protein product is CASSLVGGGAGDTQYF. The whole variable domain, remainder taken from reference TRBV7-9 and TRBJ2-3, is DTGVSQNPRHKITKRGQNVTFRCDPISEHNRLYWYRQTLGQGPEFLTYFQNEAQLEKSRLLSDRFSAERPKGSFSTLEIQRTEQGDSAMYLCASSLVGGGAGDTQYFGPGTRLTVL.

The V call is TRBV5-6, the J call TRBJ2-3, with 7 bases lining up with TRBD2. The CDR3 sequence is 15 residues long. V lost 2 bases and J lost 4; bases outside the gene matches: 7. The germline V gene has CDR1 SGHDT and CDR2 YYEEEE. The DNA for the CDR3 is TGTGCCAGCAGCTTCGGCGGGGGTGCCGCAGATACGCAGTATTTT. Protein sequence: CASSFGGGAADTQYF.

The chain couples TRBV6-1 to TRBJ2-7, with unresolved D. CDR1 MNHNS and CDR2 SASEGT come from the germline V gene. This CDR3 region has 12 residues. Trimming took 4 bases from V and 3 from J, leaving 7 bases between them. The CDR3 bases are TGTGCCAGCAGTGCCCTTCGCTACGAGCAGTACTTC. This encodes CASSALRYEQYF.

This chain joins TRBV2 and TRBJ1-2, with TRBD1 identical over 10 bases. Unmatched junction bases numbered 10, after V lost 8 bases and J lost 4 bases. The CDR3 is 15 residues long. Germline CDR1 and CDR2: SNHLY and FYNNEI. The CDR3 nucleotides are TGTGCCAGCGGCCCCTTAGGGACAGGGGCCTATGGCTACACCTTC. This gives the protein CASGPLGTGAYGYTF.